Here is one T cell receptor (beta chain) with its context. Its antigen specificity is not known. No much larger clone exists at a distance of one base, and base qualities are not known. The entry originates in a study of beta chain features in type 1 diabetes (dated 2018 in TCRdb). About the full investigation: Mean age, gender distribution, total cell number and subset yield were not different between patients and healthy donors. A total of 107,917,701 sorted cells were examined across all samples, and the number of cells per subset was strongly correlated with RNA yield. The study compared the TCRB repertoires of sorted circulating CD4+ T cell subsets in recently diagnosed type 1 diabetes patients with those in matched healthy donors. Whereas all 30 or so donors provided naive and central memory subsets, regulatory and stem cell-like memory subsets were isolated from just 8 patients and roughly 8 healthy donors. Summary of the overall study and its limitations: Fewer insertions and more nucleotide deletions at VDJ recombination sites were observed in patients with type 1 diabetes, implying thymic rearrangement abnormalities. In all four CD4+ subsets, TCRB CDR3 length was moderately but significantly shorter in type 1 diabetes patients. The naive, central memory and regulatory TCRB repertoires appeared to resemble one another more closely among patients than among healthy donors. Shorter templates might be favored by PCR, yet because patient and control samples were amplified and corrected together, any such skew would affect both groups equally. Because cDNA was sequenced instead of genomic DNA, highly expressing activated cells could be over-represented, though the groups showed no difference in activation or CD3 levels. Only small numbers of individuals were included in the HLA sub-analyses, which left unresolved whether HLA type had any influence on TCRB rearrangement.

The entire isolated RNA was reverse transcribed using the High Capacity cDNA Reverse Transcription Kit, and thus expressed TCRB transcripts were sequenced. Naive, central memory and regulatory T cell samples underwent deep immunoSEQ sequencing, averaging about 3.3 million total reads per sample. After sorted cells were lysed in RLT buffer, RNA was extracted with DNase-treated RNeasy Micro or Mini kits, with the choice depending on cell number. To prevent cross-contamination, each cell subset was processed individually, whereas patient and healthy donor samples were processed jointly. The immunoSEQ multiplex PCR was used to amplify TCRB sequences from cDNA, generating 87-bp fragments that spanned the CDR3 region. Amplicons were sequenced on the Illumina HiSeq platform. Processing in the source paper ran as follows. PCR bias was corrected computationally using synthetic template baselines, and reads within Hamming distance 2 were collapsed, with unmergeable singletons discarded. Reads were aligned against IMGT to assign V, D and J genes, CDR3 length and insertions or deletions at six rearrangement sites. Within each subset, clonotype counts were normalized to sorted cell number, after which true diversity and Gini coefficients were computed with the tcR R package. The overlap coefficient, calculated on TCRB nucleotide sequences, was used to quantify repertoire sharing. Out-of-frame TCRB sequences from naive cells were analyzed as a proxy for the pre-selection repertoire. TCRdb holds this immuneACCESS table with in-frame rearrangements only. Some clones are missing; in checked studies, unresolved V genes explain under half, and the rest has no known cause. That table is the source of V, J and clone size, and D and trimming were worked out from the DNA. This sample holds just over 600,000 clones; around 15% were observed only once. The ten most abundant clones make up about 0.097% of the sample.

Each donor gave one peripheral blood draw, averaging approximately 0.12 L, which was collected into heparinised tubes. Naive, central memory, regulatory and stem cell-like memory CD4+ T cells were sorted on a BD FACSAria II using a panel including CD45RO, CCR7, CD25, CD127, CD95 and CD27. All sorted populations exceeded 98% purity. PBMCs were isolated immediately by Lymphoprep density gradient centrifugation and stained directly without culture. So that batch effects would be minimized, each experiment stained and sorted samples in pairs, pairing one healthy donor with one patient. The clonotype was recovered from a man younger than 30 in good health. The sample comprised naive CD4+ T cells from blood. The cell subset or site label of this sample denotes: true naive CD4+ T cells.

The CDR3 region has the sequence CASSFRTGTDQPQHF. DNA sequence: TGCGCCAGCAGCTTCCGGACGGGTACGGATCAGCCCCAGCATTTT. The sequence links TRBV5-1 to TRBJ1-5, with an unclear D gene assignment. V was cut back by 2 bases and J by 5 bases, leaving a gap of 14 bases between them. The CDR3 covers 15 residues, taking in both the cysteine and the phenylalanine. The only DNA kept is the CDR3, 45 bases in frame from the first base. The germline V gene yields SGHRS for CDR1 and YFSETQ for CDR2.